One T cell receptor (beta chain) is described in this entry. Its antigen is undetermined. The junction does not match germline at one end; this may be a read error. Time point of the sample: week 23, last vaccination. The content of each vaccine dose was 300 ug of mutant IDH1 20-mer peptide, and topical imiquimod accompanied it. This entry comes from a study of a mutant IDH1 vaccine in newly diagnosed glioma. As for the study in general: It was radiotherapy, temozolomide, or both that patients received previously, with most receiving both.

The CDR3 spans 14 residues. The germline gives CDR1 MNHEY, CDR2 SMNVEV (reference sequence). Only in-frame clones appear in the TCRdb table, and some are missing; sequencing was by immunoSEQ multiplex PCR. Of some 11,000 clones in the sample, 88% were seen once. This sample comprised PBMCs, obtained from a glioma patient whose treatment included an IDH1 peptide vaccine. V is TRBV27 and J is TRBJ1-1, with 8 bases fitting TRBD1. This sequence was found in a woman aged 35 to 49 with glioma. Some clones in this sample may be carry-over from other donors' samples. The DNA of the CDR3 is TGTGCCAGCAGTGTATCCTCGACAGGGGTGGAAGCTTTCTTT. Residues: CASSVSSTGVEAFF.